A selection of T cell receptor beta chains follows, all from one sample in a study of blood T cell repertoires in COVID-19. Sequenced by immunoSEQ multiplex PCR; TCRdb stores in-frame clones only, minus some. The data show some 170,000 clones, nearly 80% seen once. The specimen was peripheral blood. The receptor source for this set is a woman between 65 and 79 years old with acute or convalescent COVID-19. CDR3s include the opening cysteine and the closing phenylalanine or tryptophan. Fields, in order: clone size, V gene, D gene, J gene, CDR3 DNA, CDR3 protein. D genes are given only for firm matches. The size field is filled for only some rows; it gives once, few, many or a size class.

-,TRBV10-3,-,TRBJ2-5,TGTGCCATCAGTGAGTCGGCAGGGCAAGAGACCCAGTACTTC,CAISESAGQETQYF
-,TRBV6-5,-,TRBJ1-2,TGTGCCAGCAGTTACTCGAACCAGGAATCACTCTATGGCTACACCTTC,CASSYSNQESLYGYTF
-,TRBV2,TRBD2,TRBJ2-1,TGTGCCAGCAGTGACGGACTAGCCCTTGAGCAGTTCTTC,CASSDGLALEQFF
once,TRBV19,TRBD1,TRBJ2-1,TGTGCCAGTAGTACCGGACAGGTCCTCAATGAGCAGTTCTTC,CASSTGQVLNEQFF
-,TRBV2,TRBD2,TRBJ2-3,TGTGCCAGCAGAGCGGGGGACATAGACACAGATACGCAGTATTTT,CASRAGDIDTDTQYF
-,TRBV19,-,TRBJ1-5,TGTGCCAGCGGGGGGAGTTGGGTGCAGCCCCAGCATTTT,CASGGSWVQPQHF
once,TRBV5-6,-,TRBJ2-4,TGTGCCAGCAGTCCCTCGACTAGTATTAAAAACATTCAGTACTTC,CASSPSTSIKNIQYF
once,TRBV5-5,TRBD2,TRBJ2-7,TGTGCCAGCAGCTTTGGAGCGGGAACTTACGAGCAGTACTTC,CASSFGAGTYEQYF
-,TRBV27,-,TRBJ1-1,TGTGCCAGCAGTCTGAGCACCAACGGGAACACTGAAGCTTTCTTT,CASSLSTNGNTEAFF
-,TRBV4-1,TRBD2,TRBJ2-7,TGCGCCAGCAGCCAAGCACCTAGCGGGGCCTACGAGCAGTACTTC,CASSQAPSGAYEQYF
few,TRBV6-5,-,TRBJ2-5,TGTGCCAGTCAACCTTGGGCGAGTCAAGAGACCCAGTACTTC,CASQPWASQETQYF
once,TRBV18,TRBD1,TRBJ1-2,TGTGCCAGCTCACCCGGGACAGGGGGCTTATATTATGGCTACACCTTC,CASSPGTGGLYYGYTF
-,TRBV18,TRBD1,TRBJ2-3,TGTGCCAGCTCACAGGGGGCCGGCGCAGATACGCAGTATTTT,CASSQGAGADTQYF
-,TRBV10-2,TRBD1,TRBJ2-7,TGCGCCAGCAGTGACCAGGACAGGAGCTCCTACGAGCAGTACTTC,CASSDQDRSSYEQYF
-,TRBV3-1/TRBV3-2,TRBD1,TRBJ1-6,TGTGCCAGCAGCCAAGACTTTGGCCCGGGACAGGACAATTCACCCCTCCACTTT,CASSQDFGPGQDNSPLHF
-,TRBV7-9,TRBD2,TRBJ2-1,TGTGCCAGCAGCTTAGAGGGCACTAGCGGGAGCCGCAATGAGCAGTTCTTC,CASSLEGTSGSRNEQFF
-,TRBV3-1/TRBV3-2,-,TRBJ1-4,TGTGCCAGCAGCTTGGTCAGGGAAAAACTGTTTTTT,CASSLVREKLFF
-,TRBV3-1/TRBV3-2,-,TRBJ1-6,TGTGCCAGCAGCCAAGCTTGGGCCAATTCACCCCTCCACTTT,CASSQAWANSPLHF
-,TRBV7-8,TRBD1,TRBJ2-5,TGTGCCAGCAGCTTAAAACCATCAGGGGGTTGGGAGACCCAGTACTTC,CASSLKPSGGWETQYF
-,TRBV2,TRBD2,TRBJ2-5,TGTGCCAGCAGTGATCTAGCGGGAGAGACCCAGTACTTC,CASSDLAGETQYF
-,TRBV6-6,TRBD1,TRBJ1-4,TGTGCCAGCAGCCAAATACAGGGGATGTACAATGAAAAACTGTTTTTT,CASSQIQGMYNEKLFF
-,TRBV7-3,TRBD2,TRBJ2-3,TGTGCCAGCAGCTTAGACCGGACTAGCGGGACAACAGATACGCAGTATTTT,CASSLDRTSGTTDTQYF
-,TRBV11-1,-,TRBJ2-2,TGTGCCAGCAGCTTAAACCCAGGGGCAGGCGGGGAGCTGTTTTTT,CASSLNPGAGGELFF
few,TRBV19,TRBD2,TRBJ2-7,TGTGCCAGTCTAGCGGCCTACGAGCAGTACTTC,CASLAAYEQYF
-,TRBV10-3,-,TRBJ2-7,TGTGCCATCAGCTACAGGGAAAGCTACGAGCAGTACTTC,CAISYRESYEQYF
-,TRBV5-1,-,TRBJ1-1,TGCGCCAGCAGCTTGGCCGGTCCGACGGGAAACACTGAAGCTTTCTTT,CASSLAGPTGNTEAFF
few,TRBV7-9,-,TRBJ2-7,TGTGCCAGCAGCCACGACTCTGCCTACGAGCAGTACTTC,CASSHDSAYEQYF
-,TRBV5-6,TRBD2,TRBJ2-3,TGTGCCAGCAGTCCGGGGGGTGGCAGGAATATAGCAGATACGCAGTATTTT,CASSPGGGRNIADTQYF
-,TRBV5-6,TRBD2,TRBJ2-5,TGTGCCAGCAGCTTTCTTACAGCGGGAGGTGGCGAGACCCAGTACTTC,CASSFLTAGGGETQYF
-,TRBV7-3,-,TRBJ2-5,TGTGCCAGCAGCTTAGTCGGGCAAGAGACCCAGTACTTC,CASSLVGQETQYF
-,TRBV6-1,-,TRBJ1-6,TGTGCCAGCAGTGAAATGCACAGGGAGGGAAATTCACCCCTCCACTTT,CASSEMHREGNSPLHF
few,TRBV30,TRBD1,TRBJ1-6,TGTGCCTGGAGTGGACAGGGGGCGGGGGCCCCTAATTCACCCCTCCACTTT,CAWSGQGAGAPNSPLHF
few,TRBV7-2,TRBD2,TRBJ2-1,TGTGCCAGCAGCGTAGCGGGAGGGATAAACAATGAGCAGTTCTTC,CASSVAGGINNEQFF
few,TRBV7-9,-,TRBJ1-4,TGTGCCAGCAGCTTAGGGACCACACGGGGAAATGAAAAACTGTTTTTT,CASSLGTTRGNEKLFF
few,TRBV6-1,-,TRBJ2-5,TGTGCCAGCAGTGTAAATCGACAGGGACTCCAAGAGACCCAGTACTTC,CASSVNRQGLQETQYF